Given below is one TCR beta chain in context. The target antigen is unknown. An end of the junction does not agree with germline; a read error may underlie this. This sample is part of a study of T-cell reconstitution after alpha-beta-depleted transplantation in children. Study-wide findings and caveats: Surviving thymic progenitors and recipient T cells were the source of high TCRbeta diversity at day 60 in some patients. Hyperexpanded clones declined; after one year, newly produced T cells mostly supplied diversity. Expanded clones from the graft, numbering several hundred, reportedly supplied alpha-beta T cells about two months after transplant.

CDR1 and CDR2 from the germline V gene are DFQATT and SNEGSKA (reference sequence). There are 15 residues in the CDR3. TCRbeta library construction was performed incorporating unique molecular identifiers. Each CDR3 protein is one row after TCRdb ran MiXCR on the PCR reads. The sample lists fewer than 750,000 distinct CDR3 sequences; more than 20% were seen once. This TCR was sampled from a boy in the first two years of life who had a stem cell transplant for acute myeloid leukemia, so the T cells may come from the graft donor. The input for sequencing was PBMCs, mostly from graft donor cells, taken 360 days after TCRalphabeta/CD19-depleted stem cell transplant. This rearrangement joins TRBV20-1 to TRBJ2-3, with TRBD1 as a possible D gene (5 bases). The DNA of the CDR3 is TGCAGTGCTAGAGAGATAGGGGATGGAACAGATGCGCAGTATTTT. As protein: CSAREIGDGTDAQYF.